These 17 T cell receptor beta chains were all obtained from the same sample, sequenced in a study of T cell responses to AZD1222 COVID-19 vaccine. Clones were sequenced by immunoSEQ multiplex PCR, and TCRdb holds only the in-frame ones, with some missing. Of roughly 110,000 clones listed, about 90% are singletons. The sample here was peripheral blood, taken 28 days after the second AZD1222 dose. The receptors originated from an adult who received the AZD1222 COVID-19 vaccine.

This clone was seen a single time. The chain recombines TRBV28 with TRBJ1-2; the D gene is possibly TRBD1 (5 bases). Germline CDR1 reads MDHEN; CDR2 reads SYDVKM. V was shortened by 7 bases and J by 0 bases, with 18 bases between the two germline ends. The CDR3 covers 16 residues. The CDR3: CASTPLYGGANYGYTF. In DNA, the CDR3 is TGTGCCAGCACCCCTCTGTATGGGGGAGCTAACTATGGCTACACCTTC.

The chain combines TRBV5-1 with TRBJ2-6; 9 positions agree with TRBD1. CDR3 length: 17 residues. With 4 bases clipped from V and 4 bases from J, the junction kept 9 bases outside the gene matches. Germline assignment: CDR1 SGHRS and CDR2 YFSETQ. The CDR3 coding sequence is TGCGCCAGCAGCCCGGACAGGGGAAAACGAGGGGCCAACGTCCTGACTTTC. It codes for CASSPDRGKRGANVLTF.

The chain uses TRBV30 and TRBJ1-2; 7 bases align to TRBD1. This CDR3 has 14 residues. Germline CDR1 GTSNPN, CDR2 SVGIG (reference sequence). V gave up 0 bases and J gave up 3 bases; unmatched junction bases: 4. CDR3 sequence (DNA): TGTGCCTGGAGTGTACAGGGGACGGACTATGGCTACACCTTC. It codes for CAWSVQGTDYGYTF.

The chain joins TRBV10-2 to TRBJ2-3; 8 nucleotides align to TRBD2. CDR3 size: 15 residues. Germline V gene data show CDR1 as WSHSY and CDR2 as SAAADI. The V gene end was trimmed by 7 bases and the J gene end by 2 bases; junction bases not matched to a gene: 8. Written as DNA, the CDR3 is TGCGCCAGCATTCCTAGCGGGCAACACACAGATACGCAGTATTTT. Residues: CASIPSGQHTDTQYF.

The chain joins TRBV19 to TRBJ1-6, with TRBD1 matching over 7 bases. Germline-derived CDR1 and CDR2 are LNHDA and SQIVND (reference sequence). The CDR3 contains 14 residues. With V trimmed by 4 bases and J by 10 bases, 7 bases remained unmatched. CDR3 region: CASSRRQGNSPLHF. The CDR3 bases are TGTGCCAGTAGTAGGAGACAGGGTAACTCACCCCTCCACTTT.

The V and J genes are TRBV12-3 or TRBV12-4 and TRBJ2-2; no firm D call. V was clipped by 5 bases and J by 7 bases, with 5 bases between them. The CDR3 has 11 amino acids. The chain's CDR3 is CASSRGGELFF. Written as DNA, the CDR3 is TGTGCCAGCAGTCGCGGCGGGGAGCTGTTTTTT.

This CDR3 is CASSYSGLTNTGELFF. The CDR3, as DNA: TGTGCCAGCAGTTACTCGGGACTGACAAACACCGGGGAGCTGTTTTTT. The J gene is TRBJ2-2, the V gene TRBV6-5; tentative D call: TRBD2 (6 bases). The V end lost 0 bases, the J end lost 2 bases, and 10 bases lay between the germline ends. CDR1 is MNHEY and CDR2 is SVGAGI in the germline V gene. The CDR3 covers 16 residues.

The V and J genes are TRBV9 and TRBJ1-5; 12 bases are a match to TRBD1. Germline V gene data show CDR1 as SGDLS and CDR2 as YYNGEE. The CDR3 contains 15 residues. J was trimmed by 3 bases and V by 4 bases; bases with no gene match: 2. The CDR3 coding sequence is TGTGCCAGCAGCCAGGGACAGGGGGCCAATCAGCCCCAGCATTTT. Amino acid sequence: CASSQGQGANQPQHF.

This clone was detected only once. The V call is TRBV27, the J call TRBJ1-1; TRBD1 might be the D (6 bases). The germline V gene has CDR1 MNHEY and CDR2 SMNVEV (reference sequence). With 0 bases removed from V and 0 bases from J, the gap between germline ends came to 8 bases. CDR3 size: 15 residues. The CDR3 sequence is CASSLSGGLNTEAFF. The CDR3, as DNA: TGTGCCAGCAGTTTATCCGGGGGCCTGAACACTGAAGCTTTCTTT.

The CDR3 loop reads CASRAGVIETQYF. The CDR3 DNA reads as TGTGCCAGCAGGGCAGGGGTGATTGAGACCCAGTACTTC. This chain links TRBV28 with TRBJ2-5, with D possibly TRBD1 on 6 matching bases. CDR1 and CDR2 from the germline V gene are MDHEN and SYDVKM. Trimming stripped 6 bases from V and 5 bases from J, with 13 bases between. The CDR3 sequence is 13 residues long.

The chain couples TRBV18 to TRBJ2-1; 15 bases line up with TRBD2. Germline V gives CDR1 KGHSH, CDR2 LQKENI. J was trimmed by 9 bases and V by 4 bases; bases with no gene match: 13. The length of the CDR3 is 18 residues. The CDR3 here is CASSRTSPGTSGGFEQFF. The CDR3 DNA sequence: TGTGCCAGCTCACGGACCTCACCCGGGACTAGCGGGGGGTTTGAGCAGTTCTTC.

The chain is built from TRBV18 and TRBJ1-3; D might be TRBD1 (6 bases). The CDR3 covers 15 residues. The germline V gene encodes CDR1 KGHSH and CDR2 LQKENI. Trimming removed 5 bases at V and 2 bases at J, with 13 bases between. CDR3 DNA sequence: TGTGCCAGCTCATTTGGGGGCGCAACTGGAAACACCATATATTTT. This codes for CASSFGGATGNTIYF.

The chain uses TRBV7-9 and TRBJ1-5; possible D gene TRBD1, 5 bases. CDR1 is SEHNR and CDR2 is FQNEAQ in the germline V gene (reference sequence). The CDR3 loop spans 15 amino acids. V lost 5 bases and J lost 6, with 17 bases in between. The CDR3 DNA sequence: TGTGCCAGCAGCAAGGGACCCACCGAACGTCAGCCCCAGCATTTT. Translation: CASSKGPTERQPQHF.

The rearrangement joins TRBV5-1 to TRBJ2-7, with 8 bases that match TRBD1. The trim removed 4 bases at V and 4 bases at J, leaving 13 bases unmatched. The germline V gene has CDR1 SGHRS and CDR2 YFSETQ. This CDR3 is 16 amino acids long. CDR3 amino acids: CASSILTGTGSYEQYF. The DNA for the CDR3 is TGCGCCAGCAGCATTCTTACCGGGACAGGATCGTACGAGCAGTACTTC.

V usage is TRBV7-9 and J usage is TRBJ2-3; 8 bases are shared with TRBD2. The CDR3 runs to 15 residues. Per the germline V gene, CDR1 is SEHNR and CDR2 is FQNEAQ (reference sequence). V lost 7 bases to trimming and J lost 1 base; unmatched junction nucleotides: 7. The CDR3 DNA reads as TGTGCCAGCACCGATAGCGGGGAACGCACAGATACGCAGTATTTT. Translation gives CASTDSGERTDTQYF. The full variable domain, with the rest looked up from reference TRBV7-9 and TRBJ2-3, is DTGVSQNPRHKITKRGQNVTFRCDPISEHNRLYWYRQTLGQGPEFLTYFQNEAQLEKSRLLSDRFSAERPKGSFSTLEIQRTEQGDSAMYLCASTDSGERTDTQYFGPGTRLTVL.

This sequence joins TRBV6-1 and TRBJ1-6, with D possibly being TRBD1 (6 bases). Per germline, CDR1 MNHNS and CDR2 SASEGT. The V end was cut by 2 bases, the J end by 7 bases, with 9 bases between. The length of the CDR3 is 14 residues. This CDR3 reads CASSERQGNSPLHF. The DNA of the CDR3 is TGTGCCAGCAGTGAACGGCAGGGGAATTCACCCCTCCACTTT.

J is TRBJ1-5 and V is TRBV7-8, with 11 bases identical to TRBD1. CDR1 and CDR2 from the germline V gene are SGHVS and FQNEAQ. The CDR3 length is 14 residues. Germline trimming cut 8 bases from V and 6 bases from J; bases unmatched to any gene: 6. The chain's CDR3 is CASEGTGGGQPQHF. The CDR3 bases are TGTGCCAGCGAAGGGACAGGGGGTGGTCAGCCCCAGCATTTT. The full variable domain, rest sourced from reference TRBV7-8 and TRBJ1-5, is GAGVSQSPRYKVAKRGQDVALRCDPISGHVSLFWYQQALGQGPEFLTYFQNEAQLDKSGLPSDRFFAERPEGSVSTLKIQRTQQEDSAVYLCASEGTGGGQPQHFGDGTRLSIL.